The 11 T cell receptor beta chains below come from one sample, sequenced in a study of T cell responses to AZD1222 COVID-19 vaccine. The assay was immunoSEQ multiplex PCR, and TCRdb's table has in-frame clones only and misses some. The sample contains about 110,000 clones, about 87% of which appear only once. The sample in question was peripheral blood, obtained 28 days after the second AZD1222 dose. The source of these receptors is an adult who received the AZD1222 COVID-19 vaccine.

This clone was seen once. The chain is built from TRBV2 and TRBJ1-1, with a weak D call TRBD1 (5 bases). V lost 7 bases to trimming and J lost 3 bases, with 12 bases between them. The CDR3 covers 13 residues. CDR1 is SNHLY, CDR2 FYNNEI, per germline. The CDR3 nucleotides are TGTGCCAGCAAGATGCGGGGGGACACTGAAGCTTTCTTT. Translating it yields CASKMRGDTEAFF.

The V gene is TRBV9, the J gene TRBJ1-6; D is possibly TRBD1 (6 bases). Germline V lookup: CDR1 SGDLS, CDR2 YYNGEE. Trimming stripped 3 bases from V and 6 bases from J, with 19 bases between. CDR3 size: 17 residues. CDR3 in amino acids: CASSAAGGAYFNSPLHF. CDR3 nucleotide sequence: TGTGCCAGCAGCGCGGCTGGGGGGGCATACTTTAATTCACCCCTCCACTTT. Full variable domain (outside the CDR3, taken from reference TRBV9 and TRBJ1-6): DSGVTQTPKHLITATGQRVTLRCSPRSGDLSVYWYQQSLDQGLQFLIQYYNGEERAKGNILERFSAQQFPDLHSELNLSSLELGDSALYFCASSAAGGAYFNSPLHFGNGTRLTVT.

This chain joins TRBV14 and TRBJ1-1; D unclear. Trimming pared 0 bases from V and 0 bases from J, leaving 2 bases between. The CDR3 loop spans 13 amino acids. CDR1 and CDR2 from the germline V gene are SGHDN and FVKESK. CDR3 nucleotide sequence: TGTGCCAGCAGCCAAGACTTGAACACTGAAGCTTTCTTT. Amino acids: CASSQDLNTEAFF.

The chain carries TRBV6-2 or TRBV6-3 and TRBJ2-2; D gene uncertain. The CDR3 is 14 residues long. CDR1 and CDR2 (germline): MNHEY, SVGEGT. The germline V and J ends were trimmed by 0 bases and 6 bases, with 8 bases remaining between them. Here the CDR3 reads CASSYSDEAGELFF. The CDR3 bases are TGTGCCAGCAGTTACTCGGACGAAGCCGGGGAGCTGTTTTTT.

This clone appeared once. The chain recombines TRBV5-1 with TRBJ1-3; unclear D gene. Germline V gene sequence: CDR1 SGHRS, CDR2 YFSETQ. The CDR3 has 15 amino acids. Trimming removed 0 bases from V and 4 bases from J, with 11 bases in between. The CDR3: CASSLGQVPGNTIYF. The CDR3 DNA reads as TGCGCCAGCAGCTTGGGCCAGGTCCCCGGAAACACCATATATTTT.

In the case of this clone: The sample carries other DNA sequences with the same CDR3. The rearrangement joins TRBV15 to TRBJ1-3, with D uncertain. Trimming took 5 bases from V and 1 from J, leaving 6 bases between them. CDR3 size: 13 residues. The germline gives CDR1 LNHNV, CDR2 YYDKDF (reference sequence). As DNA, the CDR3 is TGTGCCACCAGCGTACTTTCTGGAAACACCATATATTTT. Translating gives CATSVLSGNTIYF.

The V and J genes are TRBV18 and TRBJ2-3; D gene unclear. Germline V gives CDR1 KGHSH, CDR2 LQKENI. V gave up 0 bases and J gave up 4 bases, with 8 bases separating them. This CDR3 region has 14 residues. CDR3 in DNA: TGTGCCAGCTCACCACCAGGGCAGGCAGATACGCAGTATTTT. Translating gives CASSPPGQADTQYF.

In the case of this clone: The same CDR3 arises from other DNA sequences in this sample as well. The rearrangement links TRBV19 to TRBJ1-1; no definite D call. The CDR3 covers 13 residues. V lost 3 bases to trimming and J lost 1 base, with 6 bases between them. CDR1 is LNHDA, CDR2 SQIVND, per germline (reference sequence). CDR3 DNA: TGTGCCAGTAGTATTCTGGAGAACACTGAAGCTTTCTTT. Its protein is CASSILENTEAFF.

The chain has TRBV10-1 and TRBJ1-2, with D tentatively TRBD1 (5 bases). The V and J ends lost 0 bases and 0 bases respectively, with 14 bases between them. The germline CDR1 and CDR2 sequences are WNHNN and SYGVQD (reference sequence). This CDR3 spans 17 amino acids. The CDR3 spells CASSESKPGPTNYGYTF. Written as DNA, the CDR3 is TGCGCCAGCAGTGAGTCGAAGCCGGGACCGACTAACTATGGCTACACCTTC.

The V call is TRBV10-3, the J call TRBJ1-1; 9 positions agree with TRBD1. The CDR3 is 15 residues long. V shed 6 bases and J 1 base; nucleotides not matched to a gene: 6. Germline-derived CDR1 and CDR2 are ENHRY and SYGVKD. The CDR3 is CAIRGDREPNTEAFF. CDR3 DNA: TGTGCCATCAGGGGGGACAGGGAACCGAACACTGAAGCTTTCTTT.

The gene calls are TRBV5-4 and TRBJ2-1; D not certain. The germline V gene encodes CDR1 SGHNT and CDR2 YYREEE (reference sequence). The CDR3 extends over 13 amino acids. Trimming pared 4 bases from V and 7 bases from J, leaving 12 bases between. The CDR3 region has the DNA TGTGCCAGCAGCCCAATCGGGCTTAATGAGCAGTTCTTC. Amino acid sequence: CASSPIGLNEQFF.